This T cell receptor (beta chain) was observed in a study of blood T cells in healthy people across ages. A second PCR of 7 to 11 cycles used a sample-barcoded 5' primer and a J-beta primer mix. Each cDNA molecule was tagged by a template-switch adaptor with 12 random nucleotides. TCRdb itself ran the 5' RACE reads through MiXCR, one entry per CDR3 protein. This table holds around 1.7 million distinct CDR3 sequences, over 25% found once. Points from the study as a whole: The study lacked donor CMV status, which possibly confounded expanded clonotype changes.

The length of the CDR3 is 15 residues. Germline V CDR1 and CDR2: SGHRS, YFSETQ. Trimming pared 4 bases from V and 3 bases from J, leaving 16 bases between. This clonotype was counted between two and nine times. Its antigen is currently unknown. The V and J genes are TRBV5-1 and TRBJ1-2, with D hard to call. Sequenced input: blood. This TCR came from a woman younger than 45 in good health. CDR3 in amino acids: CASSLALGLYYGYTF. The CDR3 DNA follows: TGCGCCAGCAGCCTAGCACTCGGCCTGTACTATGGCTACACCTTC.